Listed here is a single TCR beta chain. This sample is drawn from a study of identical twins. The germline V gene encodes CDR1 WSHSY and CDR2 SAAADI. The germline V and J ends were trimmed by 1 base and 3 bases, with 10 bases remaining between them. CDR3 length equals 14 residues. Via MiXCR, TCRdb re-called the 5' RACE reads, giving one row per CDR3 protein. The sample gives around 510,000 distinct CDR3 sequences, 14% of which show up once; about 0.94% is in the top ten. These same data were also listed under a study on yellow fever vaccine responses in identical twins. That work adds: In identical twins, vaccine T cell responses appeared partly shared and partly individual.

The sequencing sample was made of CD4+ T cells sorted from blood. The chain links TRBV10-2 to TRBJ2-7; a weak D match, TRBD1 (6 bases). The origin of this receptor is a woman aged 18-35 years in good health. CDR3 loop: CASSEFTGFYEQYF. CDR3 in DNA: TGCGCCAGCAGTGAGTTTACAGGGTTCTACGAGCAGTACTTC.